This T cell receptor (beta chain) originates from a study of a mutant IDH1 vaccine in newly diagnosed glioma (dated by TCRdb to the early 2020s). With respect to the entire study: Of the 25 to 35 patients who were treated, about 60% were male and about 40% were female, and the mean age was around 40 years. Peripheral blood was drawn at six visits: V03 (baseline), V05, V07, V10, V12 and V13. Before enrollment, most patients had been given radiochemotherapy with temozolomide as standard therapy, while the rest had received either radiotherapy alone or temozolomide alone. For exploratory analyses, about 25 treated patients had longitudinal TCRB deep sequencing done wherever samples were available. Beyond this particular receptor, the publication reports: Availability determined which PBMC samples were chosen for TCRB deep sequencing. Immune responses induced by the vaccine were seen in 90% to 95% of patients across multiple MHC alleles. The authors stated that sample limitations prevented analyses of patient blood samples from being reproduced. Pseudoprogression appeared unrelated to alterations in the top peripheral T cell clonotypes detected by TCRB sequencing.

What the time point label conveys for this sample: baseline, week 1 (first vaccination visit). According to the study, the label for this sample's treatment or condition signals: pre-vaccination baseline after standard-of-care therapy. The donors had newly diagnosed IDH1-mutant astrocytomas of WHO grade 3 or 4 that showed loss of nuclear ATRX. The samples were drawn from NOA16, a multicentre, single-arm, open-label phase I trial in Germany that tested a mutant IDH1 peptide vaccine in humans for the first time. Blood drawn at visit V03 was used as the baseline sample for immunogenicity testing. Genomic DNA for TCRB sequencing was extracted from EDTA blood using the DNeasy Blood and Tissue Kit. Trimming costs V 4 bases and J 3 bases, and their ends lie 11 bases apart. The CDR1 and CDR2 encoded by the germline V gene (reference sequence) are SGHNT and YYREEE. Measured from the cysteine to the phenylalanine, the CDR3 is 13 residues long. CDR3 DNA only is kept here, 39 bases in frame from base 1.

Libraries were constructed by the immunoSEQ multiplex PCR assay. Rearranged TCR beta chain sequences were amplified using the hsTCRB Kit according to the manufacturer's protocol. TCRB libraries were sequenced on an Illumina MiSeq. Under the source paper's analysis protocol: The kit vendor's proprietary platform handled demultiplexing, trimming and gene mapping. Sourced from immuneACCESS, this table was stored by TCRdb with only in-frame sequences that have V and J called. A share of the clones is absent; for the studies checked, an unresolved V gene accounts for under half, and the remainder has no known explanation. V, J and clone size derive from that table, while D and trimming were established from the DNA sequence. This sample has around 64,000 clones in its table, and 83% of those were observed once. Of the sample, approximately 4.4% falls within the top ten clones. Of note for this clone: Its antigen has not been determined. Qualities for individual bases were not recorded, and no much larger clone is one base off.

The receptor was derived from a woman aged 18-35 years with glioma. Some clones in this sample may be carry-over from other donors' samples. The V and J segments used are TRBV5-4 and TRBJ2-7; tentative D gene TRBD2, with 5 bases matching. Sample: peripheral blood mononuclear cells (PBMCs), taken from a glioma patient treated with radiotherapy, temozolomide or both. CDR3 reads: CASSRPGGYEQYF. Read as DNA, the sequence is TGTGCCAGCAGCCGACCAGGAGGCTACGAGCAGTACTTC.